The clone carrying this T cell receptor beta chain was counted once. This sample is part of a study of blood T cell repertoires in COVID-19. Study background: COVID-19 samples from acute and convalescent phases originated in the United States, Italy and Spain. T cells, B-cell-depleted T cells, or PBMCs provided the cDNA or gDNA that served as material.

CDR3 length: 13 amino acids. The V end lost 5 bases, the J end lost 4 bases, and 11 bases lay between the germline ends. CDR1 and CDR2 from the germline V gene are SGHVS and FQNEAQ. In the authors' methods: By means of reference gene primer amplification, nucleated cell counts were estimated. Clones were read by immunoSEQ multiplex PCR, and TCRdb kept only the in-frame ones, dropping some. V and J calls and clone size are copied from that table; D and trimming were computed from the DNA. There are about 170,000 clones in the sample; 77% occur only once, and around 2.7% lies in the top ten. Source material: peripheral blood. The chain joins TRBV7-8 to TRBJ1-1, with TRBD1 as a possible D gene (5 bases). The receptor's source is a man in his 70s with acute or convalescent COVID-19. In nucleotides, the CDR3 is TGTGCCAGCAGCCCGGGGGTGGGCACTGAAGCTTTCTTT. Encoded protein: CASSPGVGTEAFF.